The 11 T cell receptor beta chains in this list originate from one sample, sequenced in a study of beta chain features in type 1 diabetes. What was sequenced were expressed TCRB transcripts, since all of the isolated RNA had been reverse transcribed. The method was immunoSEQ multiplex PCR; TCRdb's version includes in-frame clones alone and lacks a portion of them. In the table there are under 950,000 clones, 15% to 20% of which are singletons. Sequences were obtained from naive CD4+ T cells from blood. The receptors come from a woman in her late teens or twenties in good health.

In its sample, this clone was seen a few times. The V and J genes are TRBV15 and TRBJ2-5, with 11 bases identical to TRBD2. The V gene end was trimmed by 1 base and the J gene end by 4 bases; junction bases not matched to a gene: 14. CDR3 length equals 19 residues. Germline V gene data show CDR1 as LNHNV and CDR2 as YYDKDF (reference sequence). The CDR3 bases are TGTGCCACCAGCAGAGGGGTAGCGGGAGGGCCCTCGAGGAGAGAGACCCAGTACTTC. Protein sequence: CATSRGVAGGPSRRETQYF.

As concerns this clone: Other DNA variants within this sample encode the same CDR3. The chain links TRBV20-1 to TRBJ2-5; D not resolved. Germline loops: CDR1 DFQATT, CDR2 SNEGSKA (reference sequence). The V end was cut by 6 bases, the J end by 5 bases, with 7 bases between. This CDR3 has 10 amino acids. CDR3 region: CSAGRETQYF. CDR3 DNA sequence: TGCAGTGCCGGCAGGGAGACCCAGTACTTC.

In its sample, this clone was seen a few times. The V and J genes are TRBV11-2 and TRBJ2-3; the match to TRBD2 covers 7 bases. The germline gives CDR1 SGHAT, CDR2 FQNNGV. The CDR3 spans 17 residues. Germline trimming cut 3 bases from V and 1 base from J; bases unmatched to any gene: 10. The CDR3 sequence: CASSFTAGVWGTDTQYF. Written as DNA, the CDR3 is TGTGCCAGCAGCTTCACGGCGGGAGTGTGGGGCACAGATACGCAGTATTTT.

The chain uses TRBV11-2 and TRBJ1-4, with a tentative D call TRBD1 (5 bases). CDR3 length: 14 residues. The V gene lost 5 bases and the J gene lost 2 bases, with 9 bases spanning the gap. CDR1 and CDR2 from the germline V gene are SGHAT and FQNNGV. CDR3 amino acids: CASSRTPTNEKLFF. Here the CDR3 DNA reads TGTGCCAGCAGCCGGACACCTACTAATGAAAAACTGTTTTTT.

The gene calls are TRBV7-9 and TRBJ2-6; tentatively, D is TRBD2 (6 bases). The V end was cut by 9 bases, the J end by 0 bases, with 18 bases between. The CDR3 length is 17 residues. Germline lookup yields CDR1 SEHNR and CDR2 FQNEAQ (reference sequence). Here the CDR3 DNA reads TGTGCCAGTGTCAAACCGGGAGTCTACTCTGGGGCCAACGTCCTGACTTTC. Amino acid sequence: CASVKPGVYSGANVLTF.

The V gene is TRBV2, the J gene TRBJ1-3; D gene uncertain. The V end lost 7 bases, the J end lost 2 bases, and 15 bases lay between the germline ends. Germline-derived CDR1 and CDR2 are SNHLY and FYNNEI. This CDR3 spans 15 amino acids. The CDR3 reads CASTTPGKAGNTIYF. The CDR3 DNA sequence: TGTGCCAGCACCACCCCCGGCAAGGCTGGAAACACCATATATTTT.

This clone came up once. The chain has TRBV7-9 and TRBJ2-7, with 7 bases lining up with TRBD1. Germline V lookup: CDR1 SEHNR, CDR2 FQNEAQ (reference sequence). The CDR3 spans 16 residues. V shed 0 bases, J shed 2 bases, and the junction held 7 bases outside the gene matches. The CDR3: CASSLASGTATYEQYF. CDR3 DNA sequence: TGTGCCAGCAGCTTAGCCTCCGGGACAGCTACCTACGAGCAGTACTTC.

This chain links TRBV2 with TRBJ2-7, with a tentative D call TRBD1 (5 bases). Germline CDR1 is SNHLY and CDR2 is FYNNEI. Trimming stripped 3 bases from V and 1 base from J, with 7 bases between. CDR3 size: 13 residues. As DNA, the CDR3 is TGTGCCAGCAGTGACAGGGCGTCCTACGAGCAGTACTTC. Its protein is CASSDRASYEQYF.

The chain joins TRBV7-2 to TRBJ2-3, with 10 nucleotides matching TRBD2. In germline, CDR1 is SGHTA, CDR2 FQGNSA. The V and J ends lost 3 bases and 3 bases, in that order; junction bases with no gene match: 3. This CDR3 is built from 15 residues. CDR3 region: CASSFLAGVTDTQYF. CDR3 bases: TGTGCCAGCAGCTTCCTAGCGGGAGTGACAGATACGCAGTATTTT.

The CDR3 DNA follows: TGTGCCAGCAGTCAGACCCGCTACACAGATACGCAGTATTTT. Translating it yields CASSQTRYTDTQYF. The chain recombines TRBV6-1 with TRBJ2-3; no clear D gene. The germline V and J ends were trimmed by 5 bases and 2 bases, with 11 bases remaining between them. CDR1 and CDR2 from the germline V gene are MNHNS and SASEGT. The CDR3 is 14 amino acids.

The V and J genes are TRBV11-2 and TRBJ2-5; D is ambiguous. The V end was cut by 5 bases, the J end by 0 bases, with 7 bases between. This CDR3 contains 13 residues. Germline V lookup: CDR1 SGHAT, CDR2 FQNNGV. CDR3 nucleotides: TGTGCCAGCAGCCGTGAGTACCAAGAGACCCAGTACTTC. Amino acid sequence: CASSREYQETQYF.